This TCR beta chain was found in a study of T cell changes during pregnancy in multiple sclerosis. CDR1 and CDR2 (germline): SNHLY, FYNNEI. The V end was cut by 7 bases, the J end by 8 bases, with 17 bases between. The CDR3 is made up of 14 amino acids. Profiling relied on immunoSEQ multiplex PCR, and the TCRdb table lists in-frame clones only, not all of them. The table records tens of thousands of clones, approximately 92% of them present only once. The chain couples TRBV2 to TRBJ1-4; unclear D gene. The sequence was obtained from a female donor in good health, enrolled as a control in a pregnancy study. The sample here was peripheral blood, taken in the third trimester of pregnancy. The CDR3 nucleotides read TGTGCCAGCATCCGCAGCCACTATAACGAAAAACTGTTTTTT. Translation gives CASIRSHYNEKLFF.